This entry lists 23 T cell receptor beta chains sequenced from one sample in a study of control samples from healthy donors and cancer patients. TCRdb's copy holds only in-frame clones and misses some; the assay was immunoSEQ multiplex PCR. The sample shows fewer than 30,000 clones, approximately 87% of them seen only once. The sequencing input was PBMCs. The origin of the receptors is a woman aged 35 to 49 with lung cancer.

The chain recombines TRBV11-3 with TRBJ1-6; 10 bases are a match to TRBD1. The V segment lost 1 base and the J segment 8 bases; nucleotides outside the gene matches: 2. This CDR3 has 15 amino acids. Germline V lookup: CDR1 SGHNT, CDR2 YENEEA. CDR3 residues: CASSLVGQGDSPLHF. The CDR3 bases are TGTGCCAGCAGCTTAGTTGGACAGGGGGATTCACCCCTCCACTTT.

The rearrangement joins TRBV10-3 to TRBJ2-2; 11 positions agree with TRBD2. In germline, CDR1 is ENHRY, CDR2 SYGVKD. This CDR3 region has 16 residues. The V segment lost 6 bases and the J segment 5 bases; nucleotides outside the gene matches: 8. The CDR3 DNA reads as TGTGCCATCAGCCCGACGTCTAGCGGGGGGACCGGGGAGCTGTTTTTT. Translating it yields CAISPTSSGGTGELFF.

This chain joins TRBV19 and TRBJ1-1; a weak D match, TRBD1 (5 bases). The CDR3 consists of 15 residues. V lost 3 bases to trimming and J lost 1 base, with 12 bases between them. Germline values: CDR1 LNHDA, CDR2 SQIVND (reference sequence). The CDR3, as DNA: TGTGCCAGTAGTATTGGGCGGCAGGGGAACACTGAAGCTTTCTTT. It translates to CASSIGRQGNTEAFF.

The chain carries TRBV5-5 and TRBJ2-3, with TRBD2 identical over 12 bases. Trimming removed 2 bases from V and 2 bases from J; junction bases left unmatched: 3. Germline V gene lookup returns CDR1 SGHKS and CDR2 YYEKEE (reference sequence). This CDR3 has 16 amino acids. CDR3 in DNA: TGTGCCAGCAGCTTAAGACTAGCGGGGGTCACAGATACGCAGTATTTT. Its translation is CASSLRLAGVTDTQYF.

J is TRBJ1-4 and V is TRBV3-1 (or the pseudogene TRBV3-2); 7 positions match TRBD1. Germline CDR1 LGHDT, CDR2 YNNKEL (reference sequence). J gave up 5 bases and V 7 bases, and 1 base lay outside the gene matches. The CDR3 contains 12 residues. CDR3 sequence (DNA): TGTGCCAGCAACAGGGGCAATGAAAAACTGTTTTTT. Encoded protein: CASNRGNEKLFF.

V and J are TRBV11-3 and TRBJ2-6; possible D gene TRBD2, 5 bases. The CDR3 is made up of 15 amino acids. The V end lost 6 bases, the J end lost 2 bases, and 11 bases lay between the germline ends. In germline, CDR1 is SGHNT, CDR2 YENEEA. DNA for the CDR3: TGTGCCAGCAGGTTTATCGGGGCTGGGGCCAACGTCCTGACTTTC. This gives the protein CASRFIGAGANVLTF.

The gene calls are TRBV6-6 and TRBJ2-2; no clear D. The germline V gene has CDR1 MNHNY and CDR2 SVGAGI (reference sequence). Trimming left V 0 bases short and J 4 bases short, with 9 bases between. The CDR3 extends over 15 amino acids. CDR3 in amino acids: CASSYSTTTTGELFF. Here the CDR3 DNA reads TGTGCCAGCAGTTACTCAACAACCACCACCGGGGAGCTGTTTTTT.

The chain joins TRBV12-1 to TRBJ2-1; the table's D call, TRBD1, was not checked against the DNA. TRBV12-1 has pseudogene status. This CDR3 comprises 16 residues. The CDR3 is CASSSLRGHSYNEQFF. For the CDR3, the DNA is TGTGCCAGCAGCAGCCTCAGGGGGCATAGTTACAATGAGCAGTTCTTC.

This clone was picked up a small number of times. The rearrangement uses TRBV7-8 and TRBJ2-7; D gene ambiguous. The CDR3 extends over 12 amino acids. Trimming stripped 1 base from V and 5 bases from J, with 6 bases between. The germline V gene has CDR1 SGHVS and CDR2 FQNEAQ. CDR3 coding DNA: TGTGCCAGCAGCTTAGAATGGAACGAGCAGTACTTC. Translated, it gives CASSLEWNEQYF.

The chain uses TRBV6-5 and TRBJ1-5; no definite D call. Germline CDR1 MNHEY, CDR2 SVGAGI. V was cut by 0 bases and J by 7 bases, with 7 bases left in between. The CDR3 totals 13 residues. The CDR3 nucleotides read TGTGCCAGCAGTTACTCGGGAAGGCAGCCCCAGCATTTT. It codes for CASSYSGRQPQHF.

This clone was seen a single time. The gene calls are TRBV6-1 and TRBJ1-6; D perhaps matches TRBD1 (6 bases). This CDR3 spans 17 amino acids. CDR1 and CDR2 from the germline V gene are MNHNS and SASEGT. Between the trimmed V and J ends, which lost 2 bases and 5 bases, there was a span of 16 bases. The CDR3 DNA follows: TGTGCCAGCAGTGAACGTGAGGGGGGCAGAGATAATTCACCCCTCCACTTT. This codes for CASSEREGGRDNSPLHF.

The chain uses TRBV29-1 and TRBJ1-4; D possibly corresponds to TRBD1 (6 bases). V shed 6 bases and J shed 7 bases, with 9 bases lying between them. This CDR3 spans 11 amino acids. Germline loops: CDR1 SQVTM, CDR2 ANQGSEA. The CDR3 loop reads CSVPGAEKLFF. DNA of the CDR3: TGCAGCGTCCCGGGGGCTGAAAAACTGTTTTTT.

V usage is TRBV3-1 (or the pseudogene TRBV3-2) and J usage is TRBJ2-7; D gene uncertain. CDR3 length: 11 residues. Trimming shortened V by 6 bases and J by 2 bases, and 5 bases separated the two germline ends. Germline assignment: CDR1 LGHDT and CDR2 YNNKEL (reference sequence). The CDR3, as DNA: TGTGCCAGCAGGACAACCTACGAGCAGTACTTC. This translates into CASRTTYEQYF.

V gene TRBV6-2 or TRBV6-3 combines with J gene TRBJ1-2, with 8 positions matching TRBD1. The CDR3 has 15 amino acids. V dropped 2 bases and J dropped 8; count of bases not matched to a gene: 10. Germline V gives CDR1 MNHEY, CDR2 SVGEGT. The CDR3 region has the DNA TGTGCCAGCAGTTACCCGAGACAGGGGACGCGCGGCTACACCTTC. It is translated as CASSYPRQGTRGYTF.

V usage is TRBV19 and J usage is TRBJ1-6; no clear D. Per the germline V gene, CDR1 is LNHDA and CDR2 is SQIVND (reference sequence). The CDR3 extends over 15 amino acids. V was cut by 1 base and J by 10 bases, with 14 bases left in between. The CDR3 reads CASSIGTGIQSPLHF. For the CDR3, the DNA is TGTGCCAGTAGTATAGGGACGGGGATCCAGTCACCCCTCCACTTT. The whole variable domain, remainder taken from reference TRBV19 and TRBJ1-6, is DGGITQSPKYLFRKEGQNVTLSCEQNLNHDAMYWYRQDPGQGLRLIYYSQIVNDFQKGDIAEGYSVSREKKESFPLTVTSAQKNPTAFYLCASSIGTGIQSPLHFGNGTRLTVT.

This clone was seen only once. J is TRBJ2-2 and V is TRBV5-1; 8 bases fit TRBD1. Germline CDR1 reads SGHRS; CDR2 reads YFSETQ. The CDR3 has 15 amino acids. J lost 1 base, V lost 3 bases, and 2 bases had no gene match. The CDR3 is CASSSGTGNTGELFF. The CDR3 DNA reads as TGCGCCAGCAGCTCCGGGACAGGGAACACCGGGGAGCTGTTTTTT. The full variable domain, with the rest looked up from reference TRBV5-1 and TRBJ2-2, is KAGVTQTPRYLIKTRGQQVTLSCSPISGHRSVSWYQQTPGQGLQFLFEYFSETQRNKGNFPGRFSGRQFSNSRSEMNVSTLELGDSALYLCASSSGTGNTGELFFGEGSRLTVL.

The rearrangement joins TRBV7-2 to TRBJ2-3; 9 bases agree with TRBD2. Germline CDR1 is SGHTA and CDR2 is FQGNSA. There are 16 residues in the CDR3. V lost 1 base to trimming and J lost 1 base; unmatched junction nucleotides: 3. CDR3 DNA sequence: TGTGCCAGCAGCTTAGGGGCTAGCGGGGGCACAGATACGCAGTATTTT. Its translation is CASSLGASGGTDTQYF.

The V call is TRBV14, the J call TRBJ2-3; no clear D. CDR1 is SGHDN and CDR2 is FVKESK in the germline V gene. The CDR3 consists of 14 residues. V gave up 1 base and J gave up 1 base, with 6 bases separating them. This CDR3 reads CASSQVLGTDTQYF. Here the CDR3 DNA reads TGTGCCAGCAGCCAAGTCCTGGGCACAGATACGCAGTATTTT.

As DNA, the CDR3 is TGTGCCAGCAGCCGAAACCCGGGACAGGGGGGTTATGAGCAGTTCTTC. Amino acid sequence: CASSRNPGQGGYEQFF. The rearrangement links TRBV4-2 to TRBJ2-1, with 11 positions matching TRBD1. This CDR3 has 16 amino acids. Germline CDR1 and CDR2: LGHNA and YNFKEQ. The V and J ends lost 4 bases and 8 bases, in that order; junction bases with no gene match: 10.

The chain has TRBV7-2 and TRBJ1-1; 7 bases agree with TRBD1. CDR1 SGHTA and CDR2 FQGNSA come from the germline V gene. The ends lost 8 bases at V and 3 bases at J; junction bases unmatched: 9. The CDR3 consists of 14 residues. The CDR3 DNA sequence: TGTGCCAGCTTCCTGACAGGGCGGGACACTGAAGCTTTCTTT. Its protein is CASFLTGRDTEAFF.

V usage is TRBV18 and J usage is TRBJ1-6, with unresolved D. The germline V gene encodes CDR1 KGHSH and CDR2 LQKENI. CDR3 length equals 15 residues. With 3 bases removed from V and 9 bases from J, the gap between germline ends came to 15 bases. For the CDR3, the DNA is TGTGCCAGCTCACCTTCCCCGGATTCAGGTTCACCCCTCCACTTT. It yields the protein CASSPSPDSGSPLHF.

This clone was detected a few times. This chain connects TRBV3-1 (or the pseudogene TRBV3-2) to TRBJ1-5; no firm D call. V was shortened by 3 bases and J by 0 bases, with 6 bases between the two germline ends. There are 14 residues in the CDR3. The germline V gene has CDR1 LGHDT and CDR2 YNNKEL (reference sequence). Here the CDR3 reads CASSQRYSNQPQHF. DNA of the CDR3: TGTGCCAGCAGCCAGCGTTATAGCAATCAGCCCCAGCATTTT.

This clone came up once. The chain carries TRBV18 and TRBJ2-6, with D hard to call. Germline V lookup: CDR1 KGHSH, CDR2 LQKENI. There are 16 residues in the CDR3. V was clipped by 2 bases and J by 0 bases, with 8 bases between them. The CDR3 DNA sequence: TGTGCCAGCTCACCAATAGGAAGCTCTGGGGCCAACGTCCTGACTTTC. Translating gives CASSPIGSSGANVLTF. Using reference TRBV18 and TRBJ2-6 for the parts outside the CDR3, the full variable domain is NAGVMQNPRHLVRRRGQEARLRCSPMKGHSHVYWYRQLPEEGLKFMVYLQKENIIDESGMPKERFSAEFPKEGPSILRIQQVVRGDSAAYFCASSPIGSSGANVLTFGAGSRLTVL.